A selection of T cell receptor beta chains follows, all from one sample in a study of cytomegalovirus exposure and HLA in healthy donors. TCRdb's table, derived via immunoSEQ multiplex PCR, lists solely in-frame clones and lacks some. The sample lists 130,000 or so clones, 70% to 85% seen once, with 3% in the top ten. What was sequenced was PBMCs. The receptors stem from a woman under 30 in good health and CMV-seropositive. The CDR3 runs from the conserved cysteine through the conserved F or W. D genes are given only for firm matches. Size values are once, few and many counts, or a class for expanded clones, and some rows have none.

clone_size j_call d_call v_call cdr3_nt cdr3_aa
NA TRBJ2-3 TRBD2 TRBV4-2 TGTGCCAGCAGCCCCCAGGGCGGGGGGGTGGCAGATACGCAGTATTTT CASSPQGGGVADTQYF
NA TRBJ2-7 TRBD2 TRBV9 TGTGCCAGCAGCGTAGTAGCGGGGGAGGGGGAGCAGTACTTC CASSVVAGEGEQYF
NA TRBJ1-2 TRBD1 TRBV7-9 TGTGCCAGCAGCTCCGGGACAGGGGGCGCGTATGGCTACACCTTC CASSSGTGGAYGYTF
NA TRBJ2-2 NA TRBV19 TGTGCCAGTAGTCCTTACAAGAACACCGGGGAGCTGTTTTTT CASSPYKNTGELFF
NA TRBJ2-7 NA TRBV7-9 TGTGCCAGCAGCTTAGGGGCCGACTACGAGCAGTACTTC CASSLGADYEQYF
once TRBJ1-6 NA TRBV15 TGTGCCACCAGCAGGCAGGGGCCGGCGAGCTCACCCCTCCACTTT CATSRQGPASSPLHF
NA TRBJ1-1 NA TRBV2 TGTGCCAGCAGCTCGGGAATGAACACTGAAGCTTTCTTT CASSSGMNTEAFF
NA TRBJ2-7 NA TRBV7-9 TGTTCCAGCAGTACCGGGACTGGGCCCTACGAGCAGTACTTC CSSSTGTGPYEQYF
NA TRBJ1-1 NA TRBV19 TGTGCCAGTAGACAACAGGGGAACACTGAAGCTTTCTTT CASRQQGNTEAFF
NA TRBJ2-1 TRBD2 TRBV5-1 TGCGCCAGCAGCTTGGGACTAGCGGGGGCCTTGTTCTCCAGGTCCTACAATGAGCAGTTCTTC CASSLGLAGALFSRSYNEQFF
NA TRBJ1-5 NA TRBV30 TGTGCCTGGAGTGGGCTGGGGGGGCGCGATCAGCCCCAGCATTTT CAWSGLGGRDQPQHF
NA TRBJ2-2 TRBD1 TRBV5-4 TGTGCCAGCAAACAGGACAGGGGGCTCGGGGAGCTGTTTTTT CASKQDRGLGELFF
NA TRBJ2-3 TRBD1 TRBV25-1 TGTGCCAGCAGTGCGGAGCAAGGGGACAGGGTGACAGATACGCAGTATTTT CASSAEQGDRVTDTQYF
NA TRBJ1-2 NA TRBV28 TGTGCCAGCAGGGAAGAACCGGGACATCTCTATGGCTACACCTTC CASREEPGHLYGYTF
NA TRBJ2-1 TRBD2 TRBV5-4 TGTGCCAGCAGCTTAGGGACTACGAGTGAGCAGTTCTTC CASSLGTTSEQFF
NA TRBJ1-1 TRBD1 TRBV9 TGTGCCAGCAGCGCACAGGGGGCGAGCACTGAAGCTTTCTTT CASSAQGASTEAFF
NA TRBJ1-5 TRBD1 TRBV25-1 TGTGCCAGCAGTGAATCACAGGGGGCGCTTAATCAGCCCCAGCATTTT CASSESQGALNQPQHF
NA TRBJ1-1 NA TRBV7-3 TGTGCCAGCAGCTTACAAGGGGATTACACTGAAGCTTTCTTT CASSLQGDYTEAFF
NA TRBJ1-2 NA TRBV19 TGTGCCAGTAGTATAGATCCTTCAGGGGGCTACACCTTC CASSIDPSGGYTF
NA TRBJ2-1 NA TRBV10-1 TGCGCCAGCAGTCCTCCAGGTCTCGATGAGCAGTTCTTC CASSPPGLDEQFF
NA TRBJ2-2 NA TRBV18 TGTGCCAGCTCACCACAGGAGAAAGCCGGGGAGCTGTCTTTT CASSPQEKAGELSF
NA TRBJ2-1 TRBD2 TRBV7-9 TGTGCCAGCAGCTTTGCGGCTGGATCGGGCGGGGGGGCGTGGGAGCAGTTCTTC CASSFAAGSGGGAWEQFF
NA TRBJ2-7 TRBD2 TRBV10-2 TGCGCCAGCAGTGAGATAACGGGGGGGCCTTCCTACGAGCAGTACTTC CASSEITGGPSYEQYF
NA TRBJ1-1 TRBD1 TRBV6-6 TGTGCCAGCAGTCACAGGGGGACTGAAGCTTTCTTT CASSHRGTEAFF
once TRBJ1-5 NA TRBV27 TGTGCCAGCAGCTTTACAGGATATAGCAATCAGCCCCAGCATTTT CASSFTGYSNQPQHF
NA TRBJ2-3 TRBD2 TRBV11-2 TGTGCCAGCAGCCGGGGACTAGCGGGGGACACAGATACGCAGTATTTT CASSRGLAGDTDTQYF
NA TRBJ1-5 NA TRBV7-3 TGTGCCAGCAGCTTAATCGCAGGGAGCAATCAGCCCCAGCATTTT CASSLIAGSNQPQHF
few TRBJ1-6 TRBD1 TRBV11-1 TGTGCCAGCAGCTTAGGCGGGACAGGGTTTTCACCCCTCCACTTT CASSLGGTGFSPLHF
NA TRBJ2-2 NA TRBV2 TGTGCCAGCAGTGAGCGGAGCGTGGAGCTGTTTTTT CASSERSVELFF
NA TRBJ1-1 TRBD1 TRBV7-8 TGTGCCAGCAGCCCGAGGTGGGCAGGGGGCCGGAACACTGAAGCTTTCTTT CASSPRWAGGRNTEAFF
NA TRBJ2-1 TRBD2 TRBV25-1 TGTGCCAGCAGCCAGACGGGCGGGGGACCCTACAATGAGCAGTTCTTC CASSQTGGGPYNEQFF
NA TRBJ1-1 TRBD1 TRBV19 TGTGCCAGTAGTGCCGGGACAGCCACTGAAGCTTTCTTT CASSAGTATEAFF
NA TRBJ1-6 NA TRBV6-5 TGTGCCAGCAGTTACGGCGACCGTCGGGGGGCCCTCCACTTT CASSYGDRRGALHF
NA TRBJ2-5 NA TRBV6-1 TGTGCCAGCACTATGACCTTGAGCGAGGGGACCCAGTACTTC CASTMTLSEGTQYF
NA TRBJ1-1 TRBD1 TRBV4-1 TGCGCCAGCAGCCAAGGAACAGGGGTCATTGAAGCTTTCTTT CASSQGTGVIEAFF
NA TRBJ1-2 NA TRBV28 TGTGCCAGCAGTTCGGTGGCGGGGGCCAACTATGGCTACACCTTC CASSSVAGANYGYTF
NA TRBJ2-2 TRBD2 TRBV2 TGTGCCAGCAGTTTGACTAGCGGGGGGCTGGGACGGGAGCTGTTTTTT CASSLTSGGLGRELFF
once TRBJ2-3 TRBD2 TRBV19 TGTGCCAGTAGTAGTATGGTGATGTCTAGCGGGGAGCCAGATACGCAGTATTTT CASSSMVMSSGEPDTQYF
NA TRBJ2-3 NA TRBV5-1 TGCGCCAGCACCCAGGGCGATACGCAGTATTTT CASTQGDTQYF
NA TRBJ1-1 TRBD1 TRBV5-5 TGTGCCAGCAGCCGGGACAGGGGCGGGACTGAAGCTTTCTTT CASSRDRGGTEAFF
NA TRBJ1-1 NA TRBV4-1 TGCGCCAGCAGCCAAGCCGGAGGGGCTTTCTTT CASSQAGGAFF
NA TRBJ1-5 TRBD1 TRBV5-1 TGCGCCAGCAGCATGACAGGGGTCCAGCCCCAGCATTTT CASSMTGVQPQHF
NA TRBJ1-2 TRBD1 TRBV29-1 TGCAGCGTTGAAAACCCGACAGGGATCGGCTACACCTTC CSVENPTGIGYTF
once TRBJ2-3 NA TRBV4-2 TGTGCCAGCAGCCAAGGCCAGACTGCCGCTGGCACAGATACGCAGTATTTT CASSQGQTAAGTDTQYF
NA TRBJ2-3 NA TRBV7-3 TGTGCCAGCAGCCTCGGGACTGCCGTAGATACGCAGTATTTT CASSLGTAVDTQYF
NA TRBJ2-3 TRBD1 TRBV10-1 TGCGCCAGCAGTGACCGTGCGGGACAGGGGACAGATACGCAGTATTTT CASSDRAGQGTDTQYF
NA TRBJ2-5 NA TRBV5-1 TGCGCCAGCAGCTTGGACAGGGCCCAAGAGACCCAGTACTTC CASSLDRAQETQYF
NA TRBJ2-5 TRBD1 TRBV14 TGTGCCAGCCGACTATTAGGACAGGCTTACCAAGAGACCCAGTACTTC CASRLLGQAYQETQYF
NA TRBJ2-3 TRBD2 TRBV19 TGTGCCAGTAGTATAGACCAAGGGCGGGGGACAGATACGCAGTATTTT CASSIDQGRGTDTQYF
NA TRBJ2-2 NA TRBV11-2 TGTGCCAGCAGCCTGGCTCCAGGGGTAAACACCGGGGAGCTGTTTTTT CASSLAPGVNTGELFF
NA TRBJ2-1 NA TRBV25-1 TGTGCCAGCAGTGAGAGATCCGCCTATGAGCAGTTCTTC CASSERSAYEQFF
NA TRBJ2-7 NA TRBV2 TGTGCCAGCAGTGAGTCCCTTACAACTCAGGTGCAGTACTTC CASSESLTTQVQYF
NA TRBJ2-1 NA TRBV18 TGTGCCAGCTCACCGGGGAGAGCCTACAATGAGCAGTTCTTC CASSPGRAYNEQFF
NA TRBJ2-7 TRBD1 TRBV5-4 TGTGCCAGCAGCTTCTCGGGACAGGGGACCTACGAGCAGTACTTC CASSFSGQGTYEQYF
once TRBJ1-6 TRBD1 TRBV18 TGTGCCAGCTCACCAGAGCAGGGGGCGAATTCACCCCTCCACTTT CASSPEQGANSPLHF
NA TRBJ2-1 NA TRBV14 TGTGCCAGCAGCAGGGAGTGGGCGCGGTACAATGAGCAGTTCTTC CASSREWARYNEQFF
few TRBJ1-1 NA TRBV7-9 TGTGCCAGCAGCCCACCTAGGGCAGGGCCGAACACTGAAGCTTTCTTT CASSPPRAGPNTEAFF
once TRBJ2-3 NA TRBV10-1 TGCGCCAGCTCAGGGCCAAACACAGATACGCAGTATTTT CASSGPNTDTQYF
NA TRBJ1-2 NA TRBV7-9 TGTTCCAGCAGCTTATCAGGGGAAGGGGATGGCTACACCTTC CSSSLSGEGDGYTF